Below are 30 T cell receptor beta chains sequenced from a single sample in a study of PD-1 blockade in mismatch repair-deficient tumors. Here immunoSEQ multiplex PCR was the method, and the copy in TCRdb shows in-frame clones only, minus some. The sample records 30,000 to 45,000 clones, 70% to 90% being singletons. The starting material was peripheral blood, obtained around 76 weeks after starting pembrolizumab. Source of these receptors: an adult with mismatch repair-deficient cancer.

The chain joins TRBV30 to TRBJ1-5, with TRBD1 identical over 9 bases. The germline V gene has CDR1 GTSNPN and CDR2 SVGIG (reference sequence). The CDR3 contains 14 residues. V shed 5 bases, J shed 6 bases, and the junction held 8 bases outside the gene matches. The CDR3 coding sequence is TGTGCCTGGGCCGGGACAGGGTTAGTTCAGCCCCAGCATTTT. It specifies CAWAGTGLVQPQHF.

This clone was recorded only once. The chain links TRBV7-3 to TRBJ2-1; D might be TRBD1 or TRBD2, each matching 5 bases. This CDR3 has 17 residues. Germline assignment: CDR1 SGHTA and CDR2 FQGTGA. V lost 5 bases, J lost 6 bases, and 23 bases lay in between. CDR3 protein: CASSPWELDAGANEQFF. Written as DNA, the CDR3 is TGTGCCAGCAGCCCCTGGGAGCTGGACGCCGGGGCCAATGAGCAGTTCTTC.

Details on this clone: Other DNA sequences in this sample translate to the same CDR3. The chain uses TRBV5-1 and TRBJ1-1; D is perhaps TRBD1 (6 bases). The germline V gene encodes CDR1 SGHRS and CDR2 YFSETQ. This CDR3 has 13 amino acids. Between the trimmed V and J ends, which lost 1 base and 4 bases, there was a span of 8 bases. The CDR3 spells CASSLRGGTEAFF. The CDR3, as DNA: TGCGCCAGCAGCTTGCGAGGGGGCACTGAAGCTTTCTTT.

The V call is TRBV28, the J call TRBJ1-3; no clear D. The germline V gene encodes CDR1 MDHEN and CDR2 SYDVKM. V lost 7 bases, J lost 0 bases, and 4 bases lay in between. This CDR3 is built from 12 residues. This chain's CDR3 is CASTGSGNTIYF. For the CDR3, the DNA is TGTGCCAGCACAGGCTCTGGAAACACCATATATTTT.

The V call is TRBV11-2, the J call TRBJ2-1; TRBD2 matches at 14 bases. Trimming removed 6 bases from V and 5 bases from J; junction bases left unmatched: 6. In germline, CDR1 is SGHAT, CDR2 FQNNGV. The CDR3 sequence is 16 residues long. CDR3: CASRPGLAGDHNEQFF. DNA of the CDR3: TGTGCCAGCAGACCGGGACTAGCGGGAGACCACAATGAGCAGTTCTTC.

The chain has TRBV25-1 and TRBJ1-1; no clear D. This CDR3 is 12 amino acids long. CDR1 and CDR2 (germline): MGHDK, SYGVNS. The V end was cut by 6 bases, the J end by 7 bases, with 12 bases between. The CDR3 DNA reads as TGTGCCAGCAGGGTCGGGTGGGGTGAAGCTTTCTTT. As protein: CASRVGWGEAFF.

This chain's CDR3 is CASSPIQGAAGNTIYF. The CDR3 nucleotides are TGTGCCAGCAGCCCAATACAGGGGGCGGCTGGAAACACCATATATTTT. The chain carries TRBV11-2 and TRBJ1-3; 9 bases align to TRBD1. The V and J ends lost 5 bases and 2 bases, in that order; junction bases with no gene match: 7. Germline CDR1 is SGHAT and CDR2 is FQNNGV. The CDR3 is 16 amino acids.

The chain has TRBV7-2 and TRBJ1-1, with D uncertain. This CDR3 comprises 14 residues. V shed 1 base and J shed 2 bases, with 8 bases lying between them. Germline assignment: CDR1 SGHTA and CDR2 FQGNSA. CDR3 amino acids: CASSLVPENTEAFF. The CDR3 bases are TGTGCCAGCAGCTTAGTTCCGGAAAACACTGAAGCTTTCTTT.

This chain uses TRBV11-3 with TRBJ2-7; 7 bases are shared with TRBD1. V lost 4 bases to trimming and J lost 3 bases; unmatched junction nucleotides: 6. The CDR3 length is 14 residues. The germline gives CDR1 SGHNT, CDR2 YENEEA. CDR3 bases: TGTGCCAGCAGCTCACTCCGGGACAGCTACGAGCAGTACTTC. Protein sequence: CASSSLRDSYEQYF. Looking up the rest from reference TRBV11-3 and TRBJ2-7 gives the full variable domain: EAGVVQSPRYKIIEKKQPVAFWCNPISGHNTLYWYLQNLGQGPELLIRYENEEAVDDSQLPKDRFSAERLKGVDSTLKIQPAELGDSAVYLCASSSLRDSYEQYFGPGTRLTVT.

V usage is TRBV7-2 and J usage is TRBJ2-5, with 12 nucleotides matching TRBD2. J was trimmed by 4 bases and V by 1 base; bases with no gene match: 1. Germline assignment: CDR1 SGHTA and CDR2 FQGNSA. The CDR3 covers 15 residues. The CDR3 is CASSLVGLAGETQYF. The CDR3 DNA reads as TGTGCCAGCAGCTTAGTGGGACTAGCGGGAGAGACCCAGTACTTC.

There are a few counts of this clone. The V gene is TRBV4-1, the J gene TRBJ2-6; D not resolved. V was shortened by 0 bases and J by 2 bases, with 11 bases between the two germline ends. The CDR3 contains 17 residues. Germline V CDR1 and CDR2: MGHRA, YSYEKL. The CDR3 DNA sequence: TGCGCCAGCAGCCAAGAGAAGGGTACTCCTGGGGCCAACGTCCTGACTTTC. Translating gives CASSQEKGTPGANVLTF.

This clone turned up a few times. The chain joins TRBV11-2 to TRBJ2-1; D may match TRBD1 or TRBD2 (5 bases each). This CDR3 has 14 residues. Germline CDR1 is SGHAT and CDR2 is FQNNGV. Trimming stripped 4 bases from V and 15 bases from J, with 22 bases between. The CDR3 DNA reads as TGTGCCAGCAGCTCCGTTGGGGGTCTGTCAGACCCGTTCTTC. Translated: CASSSVGGLSDPFF.

This clone turned up a few times. The J gene is TRBJ2-7, the V gene TRBV18; TRBD2 matches 9 bases. With 5 bases clipped from V and 6 bases from J, the junction kept 8 bases outside the gene matches. Germline loops: CDR1 KGHSH, CDR2 LQKENI. The CDR3 has 14 amino acids. The CDR3 region is CASSSEREAFEQYF. The CDR3 region has the DNA TGTGCCAGCTCATCGGAGCGGGAGGCCTTCGAGCAGTACTTC. The whole variable domain, remainder taken from reference TRBV18 and TRBJ2-7, is NAGVMQNPRHLVRRRGQEARLRCSPMKGHSHVYWYRQLPEEGLKFMVYLQKENIIDESGMPKERFSAEFPKEGPSILRIQQVVRGDSAAYFCASSSEREAFEQYFGPGTRLTVT.

The J gene is TRBJ2-1, the V gene TRBV21-1; no DNA check was done on the table's D call, TRBD2. TRBV21-1 is flagged as a pseudogene. The length of the CDR3 is 10 residues. DNA for the CDR3: TGTGCCAAGGGGACTAAAGTGTCGTTCTTC. Protein product: CAKGTKVSFF.

The chain recombines TRBV6-5 with TRBJ1-3; weak D call: TRBD1 (6 bases). This CDR3 is 13 amino acids long. CDR1 and CDR2 (germline): MNHEY, SVGAGI. V lost 6 bases and J 4 bases, leaving 10 bases between the germline ends. CDR3 loop: CASRQGTGNTIYF. CDR3 nucleotides: TGTGCCAGCAGACAGGGCACGGGAAACACCATATATTTT.

V usage is TRBV4-2 and J usage is TRBJ1-2; tentatively, D is TRBD1 (5 bases). The germline V gene has CDR1 LGHNA and CDR2 YNFKEQ. V was cut by 0 bases and J by 4 bases, with 15 bases left in between. The CDR3 covers 16 residues. CDR3 in DNA: TGTGCCAGCAGCCAAGATACGGGGGGGAGTGTCTATGGCTACACCTTC. As protein: CASSQDTGGSVYGYTF.

V usage is TRBV7-9 and J usage is TRBJ2-5, with D perhaps assigned TRBD1 or TRBD2 (5 bases each). The DNA end is a closer match to TRBJ2-7, so the J assignment may be wrong. The CDR3 totals 14 residues. The germline gives CDR1 SEHNR, CDR2 FQNEAQ (reference sequence). Written as DNA, the CDR3 is TGTGCCAGCAGCTTTTGGGACGCAGCCTACGAGCAGTACTTC. It codes for CASSFWDAAYEQYF.

The genes are TRBV30 and TRBJ1-4, with 7 bases fitting TRBD1. With 2 bases clipped from V and 8 bases from J, the junction kept 2 bases outside the gene matches. The CDR3 length is 12 residues. The germline V gene encodes CDR1 GTSNPN and CDR2 SVGIG (reference sequence). The CDR3 region is CAWSRGQEKLFF. The CDR3, as DNA: TGTGCCTGGAGTCGGGGACAGGAAAAACTGTTTTTT. The full variable domain, its missing parts supplied by reference TRBV30 and TRBJ1-4, is SQTIHQWPATLVQPVGSPLSLECTVEGTSNPNLYWYRQAAGRGLQLLFYSVGIGQISSEVPQNLSASRPQDRQFILSSKKLLLSDSGFYLCAWSRGQEKLFFGSGTQLSVL.

The chain has TRBV19 and TRBJ2-7; TRBD2 is a possible D gene (5 bases). V dropped 6 bases and J dropped 6 bases, with 15 bases sitting between them. The CDR3 extends over 13 amino acids. Germline assignment: CDR1 LNHDA and CDR2 SQIVND (reference sequence). This CDR3 reads CASSPLGGGEQYF. CDR3 coding DNA: TGTGCCAGTAGCCCACTTGGTGGAGGCGAGCAGTACTTC.

CDR3 sequence: CASSPSGTFRSIEAFF. Here the CDR3 DNA reads TGCGCCAGCAGCCCGTCCGGGACCTTCAGGAGTATAGAAGCTTTCTTT. The genes are TRBV5-1 and TRBJ1-1; D possibly corresponds to TRBD1 (5 bases). Between the trimmed V and J ends, which lost 4 bases and 8 bases, there was a span of 24 bases. Germline V gives CDR1 SGHRS, CDR2 YFSETQ. The CDR3 is made up of 16 amino acids.

This sequence joins TRBV19 and TRBJ2-5, with 11 bases identical to TRBD1. This CDR3 is 16 amino acids long. Germline loops: CDR1 LNHDA, CDR2 SQIVND (reference sequence). Losses at the gene ends were 6 bases for V and 4 bases for J; bases not matched to a gene: 10. The CDR3 region is CASSTIPGQGGETQYF. The CDR3, as DNA: TGTGCCAGTAGCACCATCCCGGGACAGGGGGGAGAGACCCAGTACTTC. The whole variable domain, remainder taken from reference TRBV19 and TRBJ2-5, is DGGITQSPKYLFRKEGQNVTLSCEQNLNHDAMYWYRQDPGQGLRLIYYSQIVNDFQKGDIAEGYSVSREKKESFPLTVTSAQKNPTAFYLCASSTIPGQGGETQYFGPGTRLLVL.

This clone was seen only a few times. This chain uses TRBV5-6 with TRBJ1-2; D gene unclear. V lost 3 bases to trimming and J lost 2 bases, with 14 bases between them. Germline loops: CDR1 SGHDT, CDR2 YYEEEE. This CDR3 contains 15 residues. CDR3 sequence (DNA): TGTGCCAGCAGCTGGGCCCCGGAGGCGAACTATGGCTACACCTTC. It is translated as CASSWAPEANYGYTF.

The V gene is TRBV7-2, the J gene TRBJ2-5, with 7 nucleotides matching TRBD2. Germline trimming cut 0 bases from V and 3 bases from J; bases unmatched to any gene: 4. Germline loops: CDR1 SGHTA, CDR2 FQGNSA. This CDR3 spans 15 amino acids. This CDR3 is CASSLAGLGKETQYF. The CDR3, as DNA: TGTGCCAGCAGCTTAGCTGGACTAGGGAAAGAGACCCAGTACTTC. The full variable domain, its missing parts supplied by reference TRBV7-2 and TRBJ2-5, is GAGVSQSPSNKVTEKGKDVELRCDPISGHTALYWYRQSLGQGLEFLIYFQGNSAPDKSGLPSDRFSAERTGGSVSTLTIQRTQQEDSAVYLCASSLAGLGKETQYFGPGTRLLVL.

V and J are TRBV7-3 and TRBJ2-2, with 8 positions matching TRBD1. The CDR3 extends over 13 amino acids. Germline CDR1 and CDR2: SGHTA and FQGTGA. V lost 5 bases and J lost 6; bases outside the gene matches: 2. The DNA of the CDR3 is TGTGCCAGCAGCCCACAGGGGGCCGGGGAGCTGTTTTTT. Its translation: CASSPQGAGELFF.

This clone has a single count. J is TRBJ1-2 and V is TRBV5-1; TRBD1 matches at 7 bases. In germline, CDR1 is SGHRS, CDR2 YFSETQ. This CDR3 contains 18 residues. J gave up 2 bases and V 3 bases, and 16 bases lay outside the gene matches. CDR3 protein: CASSSYPLSDRENYGYTF. DNA of the CDR3: TGCGCCAGCAGCTCTTACCCCTTGTCTGACAGGGAGAACTATGGCTACACCTTC.

This clone is a singleton in its sample. The chain uses TRBV29-1 and TRBJ1-1; D gene uncertain. CDR1 SQVTM and CDR2 ANQGSEA come from the germline V gene. The CDR3 covers 13 residues. The germline V and J ends were trimmed by 0 bases and 1 base, with 6 bases remaining between them. CDR3 residues: CSVEERANTEAFF. Written as DNA, the CDR3 is TGCAGCGTTGAAGAGAGGGCGAACACTGAAGCTTTCTTT.

V and J are TRBV9 and TRBJ2-1; D unclear. The V gene lost 0 bases and the J gene lost 8 bases, with 12 bases spanning the gap. This CDR3 has 14 residues. CDR1 and CDR2 from the germline V gene are SGDLS and YYNGEE. This CDR3 reads CASSVGRVGDEQFF. For the CDR3, the DNA is TGTGCCAGCAGCGTAGGACGAGTAGGTGATGAGCAGTTCTTC.

This chain connects TRBV7-9 to TRBJ2-3, with D possibly matching TRBD1 (5 bases). The CDR3 spans 16 residues. Germline V CDR1 and CDR2: SEHNR, FQNEAQ (reference sequence). V gave up 1 base and J gave up 4 bases, with 15 bases separating them. Here the CDR3 reads CASSLVVRETSDTQYF. The CDR3 DNA is TGTGCCAGCAGCTTAGTAGTCAGGGAAACTTCAGATACGCAGTATTTT.

The chain carries TRBV30 and TRBJ1-1; perhaps TRBD1 as D (5 bases). V lost 4 bases to trimming and J lost 3 bases, with 12 bases between them. Looked up from germline, CDR1 is GTSNPN and CDR2 is SVGIG (reference sequence). The CDR3 spans 13 residues. The CDR3 region is CAWNQGWDTEAFF. Here the CDR3 DNA reads TGTGCCTGGAACCAGGGTTGGGACACTGAAGCTTTCTTT.

For the CDR3, the DNA is TGTGCCAGCTCACCACTAGCGGGGACTACCTACGAGCAGTACTTC. This sequence encodes CASSPLAGTTYEQYF. The chain has TRBV18 and TRBJ2-7; 8 bases map to TRBD2. Germline CDR1 KGHSH, CDR2 LQKENI. V shed 1 base, J shed 2 bases, and the junction held 4 bases outside the gene matches. The CDR3 spans 15 residues.